The 9 T cell receptor beta chains in this list originate from one sample, sequenced in a study of blood T cell repertoires in COVID-19. Sequencing was performed with immunoSEQ multiplex PCR; in TCRdb, only in-frame clones are kept and a portion is missing. Of about 250,000 clones detected, around 90% appear once; the ten largest clones hold 0.99%. What was sequenced was peripheral blood. The receptors come from a woman between 40 and 50 years old who had recovered from COVID-19.

This clone was counted once. V and J are TRBV6-4 and TRBJ2-6; 8 nucleotides match TRBD1. Germline V gene sequence: CDR1 MRHNA, CDR2 SNTAGT. Germline trimming cut 2 bases from V and 6 bases from J; bases unmatched to any gene: 9. CDR3 length equals 17 residues. The DNA for the CDR3 is TGTGCCAGCAGTGACCCGGGACAGGCCCTCGAGGCCAACGTCCTGACTTTC. This translates into CASSDPGQALEANVLTF.

This sequence joins TRBV4-1 and TRBJ2-5, with 9 bases fitting TRBD1. The CDR3 is 15 amino acids. Trimming at V came to 3 bases and at J to 5 bases, leaving 7 bases not matched to a gene. Per germline, CDR1 MGHRA and CDR2 YSYEKL. CDR3 residues: CASSHPGTGWETQYF. The CDR3 DNA is TGCGCCAGCAGCCACCCCGGGACAGGGTGGGAGACCCAGTACTTC.

The V gene is TRBV24-1, the J gene TRBJ2-3, with TRBD2 identical over 7 bases. This CDR3 is 14 amino acids long. Per the germline V gene, CDR1 is KGHDR and CDR2 is SFDVKD. The V and J ends lost 9 bases and 3 bases, in that order; junction bases with no gene match: 8. The CDR3 loop reads CATAASGTTDTQYF. The CDR3 bases are TGTGCCACCGCCGCCAGCGGGACTACAGATACGCAGTATTTT.

The chain couples TRBV3-1 (or the pseudogene TRBV3-2) to TRBJ2-1; D is unresolved. Trimming cost V 2 bases and J 0 bases, with 5 bases left between them. CDR1 and CDR2 from the germline V gene are LGHDT and YNNKEL (reference sequence). This CDR3 has 14 amino acids. The CDR3 bases are TGTGCCAGCAGCCAATCCTTCTCCTACAATGAGCAGTTCTTC. Amino acid sequence: CASSQSFSYNEQFF.

This chain links TRBV19 with TRBJ2-1, with unresolved D. The CDR3 has 14 amino acids. The germline gives CDR1 LNHDA, CDR2 SQIVND (reference sequence). The V and J ends lost 5 bases and 3 bases respectively, with 11 bases between them. The CDR3 bases are TGTGCCAGTAGTCTCCCTGGAGTCTACAATGAGCAGTTCTTC. Residues: CASSLPGVYNEQFF.

This chain uses TRBV3-1 (or the pseudogene TRBV3-2) with TRBJ2-1; 8 nucleotides match TRBD1. Germline trimming cut 4 bases from V and 12 bases from J; bases unmatched to any gene: 14. The CDR3 is made up of 15 amino acids. Germline lookup yields CDR1 LGHDT and CDR2 YNNKEL (reference sequence). The CDR3 sequence: CASSPSKTGAPRQFF. The CDR3 nucleotides are TGTGCCAGCAGCCCCTCTAAGACAGGGGCCCCGCGGCAGTTCTTC.

This clone was counted a single time. This rearrangement joins TRBV5-1 to TRBJ2-1; 7 bases line up with TRBD2. This CDR3 comprises 15 residues. Looked up from germline, CDR1 is SGHRS and CDR2 is YFSETQ. V shed 4 bases, J shed 0 bases, and the junction held 4 bases outside the gene matches. The CDR3 protein is CASSTLAASYNEQFF. DNA for the CDR3: TGCGCCAGCAGCACCCTAGCGGCCTCCTACAATGAGCAGTTCTTC.

The chain carries TRBV20-1 and TRBJ2-7; TRBD2 matches 8 bases. V dropped 3 bases and J dropped 4; count of bases not matched to a gene: 8. CDR3 length equals 14 residues. CDR1 DFQATT and CDR2 SNEGSKA come from the germline V gene (reference sequence). The CDR3 coding sequence is TGCAGTGCTAGTTTGGGTAGCGGGATTTACGAGCAGTACTTC. Its protein product is CSASLGSGIYEQYF.

The chain links TRBV15 to TRBJ2-7; TRBD2 matches 16 bases. Germline V gives CDR1 LNHNV, CDR2 YYDKDF (reference sequence). The CDR3 is made up of 17 amino acids. V shed 5 bases and J 6 bases; nucleotides not matched to a gene: 10. The chain's CDR3 is CATSRGLAGGPMGEQYF. The CDR3 DNA is TGTGCCACCAGCCGGGGACTAGCGGGAGGGCCGATGGGCGAGCAGTACTTC.